This is a list of T cell receptor beta chains from one sample in a study of T-cell memory formation after mild COVID-19. In TCRdb, the 5' RACE reads were re-called with MiXCR into one record per CDR3 protein. The sample has about 250,000 distinct CDR3 sequences; about a sixth are singletons. The sample taken for sequencing was PBMCs or a T cell subset sorted from them (not recorded which). The source is a man between 18 and 29 years old who had mild COVID-19 (a few samples of this study predate the infection). Cell type and time point are not known. The CDR3 runs from the conserved cysteine through the conserved F or W. A D gene is named only where the DNA matches it firmly. Rows give clone size only sometimes, using once, few, many, or a class for an expanded clone.

J	D	size	V	CDR3	DNA
TRBJ2-1	TRBD2	.	TRBV7-7	CASAAGGSSYNEQFF	TGTGCTAGCGCAGCGGGCGGGAGCTCCTACAATGAGCAGTTCTTC
TRBJ2-7	TRBD1	few	TRBV2	CASLQGAYEQYF	TGTGCCAGTCTACAGGGGGCCTACGAGCAGTACTTC
TRBJ2-5	TRBD1	few	TRBV28	CASSRRQGAGETQYF	TGTGCCAGCAGTAGAAGACAGGGGGCCGGGGAGACCCAGTACTTC
TRBJ2-1	.	.	TRBV5-1	CASSLAGGFEDEQFF	TGCGCCAGCAGCTTGGCCGGGGGCTTCGAGGATGAGCAGTTCTTC
TRBJ2-2	.	.	TRBV12-3/TRBV12-4	CASRISPNGELFF	TGTGCCAGCAGAATTTCCCCAAACGGGGAGCTGTTTTTT
TRBJ2-7	TRBD1	.	TRBV5-1	CASSGGQETYEQYF	TGCGCCAGCAGCGGGGGACAGGAGACCTACGAGCAGTACTTC
TRBJ1-2	.	.	TRBV4-3	CASSQDRGGLFGYTF	TGCGCCAGCAGCCAAGATCGGGGGGGACTGTTCGGCTACACCTTC
TRBJ2-3	.	.	TRBV20-1	CSAPYLKDTQYF	TGCAGTGCTCCCTACCTGAAAGATACGCAGTATTTT
TRBJ1-2	.	.	TRBV4-3	CASSQDLGSVGGYTF	TGCGCCAGCAGCCAAGATTTGGGCAGCGTAGGTGGCTACACCTTC
TRBJ1-2	.	few	TRBV5-8	CASSRLTASGYTF	TGTGCCAGCAGCCGACTGACGGCCAGCGGCTACACCTTC
TRBJ2-5	.	few	TRBV5-1	CASSFRGAIKLETQYF	TGCGCCAGCAGCTTTCGGGGGGCAATTAAGTTGGAGACCCAGTACTTC
TRBJ2-3	.	few	TRBV20-1	CSVQRRVADTQYF	TGCAGTGTTCAGAGGCGGGTCGCAGATACGCAGTATTTT
TRBJ2-2	.	few	TRBV4-1	CASSPTAAGELFF	TGCGCCAGCAGCCCGACAGCAGCCGGGGAGCTGTTTTTT
TRBJ2-3	.	few	TRBV6-5	CASSYGSPGDTQYF	TGTGCCAGCAGTTACGGTTCCCCAGGGGATACGCAGTATTTT
TRBJ2-1	TRBD1	many	TRBV3-1	CASSQVPAGGNEQFF	TGTGCCAGCAGCCAAGTTCCGGCAGGGGGCAATGAGCAGTTCTTC
TRBJ2-5	.	few	TRBV2	CASSEGAQYF	TGTGCCAGCAGTGAAGGGGCCCAGTACTTC
TRBJ2-7	TRBD2	.	TRBV14	CASSPWGGGSSYEQYF	TGTGCCAGCAGCCCTTGGGGGGGGGGAAGCTCCTACGAGCAGTACTTC